Reported below is one TCR beta chain. Many counts were recorded for this clonotype. The target of this receptor is not known. No much larger clone exists at a distance of one base, and base qualities are not known. Library method: 5' RACE. For sequencing, a NextSeq 500 was employed. In the TCR library protocol, a unique molecular identifier was attached to each TCR cDNA molecule so that PCR and sequencing errors could be corrected. In the paper's pipeline: Decombinator tools were used for TCR identification, UMI-based error correction and CDR3 extraction. TCRs above a frequency of 2 per 1,000, corresponding to the top 1% of the tumor frequency distribution, were defined as expanded. Each repertoire was subsampled 100 times to 5,000 TCRs, after which Renyi diversity was computed with the R vegan package. CDR3 similarity networks were constructed using string-kernel similarity of amino acid triplets, with links drawn between CDR3s whose pairwise similarity was above 0.82. TCRdb trimmed the raw reads at Q25, called clones with MiXCR and kept productive beta chains. Here each entry gathers all rows of one CDR3 protein and keeps the most common genes and DNA. The V and J calls follow TCRdb's processing rather than the paper's. This sample has a few thousand distinct CDR3 sequences in its table, and roughly 23% of those were observed once. More than 20% of the sample lies in the top ten.

Explained via the paper, the time point label denotes: sample taken at primary tumor resection. TCR sequencing used whole RNA extracted from tumor and nontumor lung tissue, or from cryopreserved PBMC samples, without cell sorting. Samples were obtained from roughly 72 patients with early-stage, untreated non-small cell lung cancer from the lung TRACERx cohort. Only patients for whom sufficient RNA was available from at least two tumor regions were selected for TCR sequencing. Before selection, tumor and adjacent nontumor lung specimens were reviewed by a lung pathologist. These data are taken from a study of spatial heterogeneity in lung cancer (dated by TCRdb to between 2017 and 2020). The study in broad terms: More beta-chain than alpha-chain transcripts were consistently detected, likely reflecting higher beta-chain transcript abundance. In the raw uncorrected reads, each unique combination of TCR and UMI appeared more than ten times on average. The study quantitatively compared TCR alpha and beta repertoires across multiple tumor regions, matched nontumor lung and blood in non-small cell lung cancer. Nonsynonymous mutation counts, determined by whole-exome sequencing of tumor tissue, were related to TCR repertoire features. At surgery, both alpha and beta chains were TCR-sequenced in some 220 tumor regions, about 64 matched nontumor lung samples and a few dozen PBMC samples. General study outcomes and caveats: Confirming at a functional level the hypothesis that regional TCRs recognize regional mutations was considered to require additional single-cell paired TCR alpha and beta sequencing.

The V and J ends are trimmed by 0 bases and 3 bases, leaving 10 bases between them. The CDR3, from cysteine to phenylalanine, totals 16 residues. Left in the record is the CDR3 DNA by itself, 48 bases read in frame from the first base. Reading the germline V gene (reference sequence) gives CDR1 SGHKS and CDR2 YYEKEE. The source material was normal lung tissue next to the tumor, sampled at surgery. The clonotype originates from a female donor with early-stage non-small cell lung cancer. This receptor chain uses TRBV5-5 and TRBJ2-6; TRBD1 could be the D gene, as 5 bases match. The DNA sequence is as follows: TGTGCCAGCAGCTTGGTCCAGGGCTTTGGGGCCAACGTCCTGACTTTC. It translates to CASSLVQGFGANVLTF.